Listed here are 27 T cell receptor beta chains from one sample, sequenced in a study of PD-1 blockade in classical Hodgkin lymphoma. Profiled with immunoSEQ multiplex PCR; TCRdb holds only in-frame clones, not every one. The sample includes over 90,000 clones, roughly 89% seen only once; the top ten take around 11%. Each patient experienced a relapse that followed autologous stem cell transplantation, and brentuximab vedotin exposure varied. The specimen was peripheral blood mononuclear cells (PBMCs), collected before the second cycle of nivolumab. Source of these receptors: a human donor with classical Hodgkin lymphoma.

The rearrangement uses TRBV27 and TRBJ1-1; D may be TRBD1 (6 bases). The germline CDR1 and CDR2 sequences are MNHEY and SMNVEV (reference sequence). This CDR3 is built from 13 residues. V was cut by 5 bases and J by 4 bases, with 11 bases left in between. Written as DNA, the CDR3 is TGTGCCAGCAGTAGGGGGTGGGGCACTGAAGCTTTCTTT. Protein: CASSRGWGTEAFF.

This sequence joins TRBV7-8 and TRBJ2-4; D remains ambiguous. The V end was cut by 1 base, the J end by 4 bases, with 14 bases between. CDR1 is SGHVS and CDR2 is FQNEAQ in the germline V gene. The CDR3 runs 16 residues. The CDR3, as DNA: TGTGCCAGCAGCTTAGAGGTCCTCCTGGCGAAAAACATTCAGTACTTC. It yields the protein CASSLEVLLAKNIQYF.

The chain joins TRBV6-1 to TRBJ2-7, with 12 positions matching TRBD2. Per germline, CDR1 MNHNS and CDR2 SASEGT. J was trimmed by 2 bases and V by 8 bases; bases with no gene match: 7. The CDR3 has 15 residues. In DNA form, the CDR3 reads TGTGCCAGCCGCCGGACTAGCGGGGATGCCTACGAGCAGTACTTC. Protein product: CASRRTSGDAYEQYF.

This chain links TRBV6-1 with TRBJ2-7, with 8 nucleotides matching TRBD2. This CDR3 has 14 residues. CDR1 is MNHNS and CDR2 is SASEGT in the germline V gene. The J segment lost 3 bases and the V segment lost 2 bases, leaving 3 bases of the junction unmatched. CDR3 DNA sequence: TGTGCCAGCAGTGAAATAGCGGGGAGCTACGAGCAGTACTTC. Encoded protein: CASSEIAGSYEQYF.

The V gene is TRBV5-6, the J gene TRBJ1-2; D might be TRBD1 (6 bases). The germline V gene encodes CDR1 SGHDT and CDR2 YYEEEE. There are 14 residues in the CDR3. V dropped 6 bases and J dropped 1 base, with 13 bases sitting between them. The CDR3 bases are TGTGCCAGCACTATGACAGGTGATAACTATGGCTACACCTTC. This translates into CASTMTGDNYGYTF.

The chain combines TRBV9 with TRBJ2-2, with D unresolved. CDR3 length equals 13 residues. V lost 2 bases, J lost 4 bases, and 6 bases lay in between. The germline V gene encodes CDR1 SGDLS and CDR2 YYNGEE. This chain's CDR3 is CASSVDSTGELFF. CDR3 in DNA: TGTGCCAGCAGCGTTGATTCCACCGGGGAGCTGTTTTTT.

Only a few counts were recorded for this clone. V usage is TRBV6-5 and J usage is TRBJ1-5; D is perhaps TRBD1 (5 bases). This CDR3 is 13 amino acids long. From germline, CDR1 is MNHEY and CDR2 SVGAGI. The V end was cut by 4 bases, the J end by 2 bases, with 6 bases between. In DNA, the CDR3 is TGTGCCAGCAGTTCGGGGGGCAATCAGCCCCAGCATTTT. Protein product: CASSSGGNQPQHF.

The V call is TRBV7-8, the J call TRBJ2-7, with 9 bases fitting TRBD1. The CDR3 sequence is 12 residues long. The J segment lost 5 bases and the V segment lost 8 bases, leaving 4 bases of the junction unmatched. Germline assignment: CDR1 SGHVS and CDR2 FQNEAQ. The CDR3 DNA is TGTGCCAGCGGACAGGGGCTCAACGAGCAGTACTTC. Protein sequence: CASGQGLNEQYF.

The chain uses TRBV6-1 and TRBJ2-5, with D perhaps matching TRBD1 (5 bases). CDR1 MNHNS and CDR2 SASEGT come from the germline V gene. V lost 4 bases and J 2 bases, leaving 20 bases between the germline ends. CDR3 length: 17 amino acids. Here the CDR3 reads CASSADAWTPFQETQYF. The CDR3 DNA follows: TGTGCCAGCAGTGCAGACGCTTGGACACCATTTCAAGAGACCCAGTACTTC.

This sequence joins TRBV4-2 and TRBJ2-7, with 7 bases fitting TRBD1. J lost 0 bases, V lost 3 bases, and 2 bases had no gene match. The CDR3 consists of 14 residues. CDR1 is LGHNA and CDR2 is YNFKEQ in the germline V gene. CDR3 sequence: CASSHRQGSYEQYF. CDR3 sequence (DNA): TGTGCCAGCAGCCACCGACAGGGCTCCTACGAGCAGTACTTC.

This clone was observed a few times. This chain connects TRBV14 to TRBJ1-2; D is possibly TRBD1 (5 bases). Per germline, CDR1 SGHDN and CDR2 FVKESK. The CDR3 sequence is 14 residues long. Trimming shortened V by 4 bases and J by 4 bases, and 13 bases separated the two germline ends. The CDR3 protein is CASSPQQAGYGYTF. The CDR3 region has the DNA TGTGCCAGCAGCCCCCAACAGGCCGGCTATGGCTACACCTTC.

V usage is TRBV10-1 and J usage is TRBJ2-1; TRBD1 matches 12 bases. The V and J ends lost 4 bases and 7 bases, in that order; junction bases with no gene match: 8. The CDR3 is 16 residues long. In germline, CDR1 is WNHNN, CDR2 SYGVQD (reference sequence). The CDR3: CASSAAGQGARNEQFF. The CDR3 region has the DNA TGCGCCAGCAGTGCGGCGGGACAGGGGGCGCGGAATGAGCAGTTCTTC.

CDR3 bases: TGTGCCAGCAGCCCCCTTCCAAGCCAGCCCCAGCATTTT. Translation: CASSPLPSQPQHF. This sequence joins TRBV7-6 and TRBJ1-5; no definite D call. From germline, CDR1 is SGHVS and CDR2 FNYEAQ. The CDR3 spans 13 residues. V lost 5 bases and J lost 7, with 12 bases in between.

In this sample, this clone turned up a few times. The J gene is TRBJ1-2, the V gene TRBV6-5, with D uncertain. Trimming removed 6 bases from V and 10 bases from J, with 12 bases in between. Germline lookup yields CDR1 MNHEY and CDR2 SVGAGI. The length of the CDR3 is 11 residues. The CDR3 nucleotides are TGTGCCAGCAGCCCTGGAGGATACTACACCTTC. This gives the protein CASSPGGYYTF.

The gene calls are TRBV18 and TRBJ2-3; 8 bases line up with TRBD2. After removal of 11 bases from V and 3 bases from J, the junction contained 7 bases not matched to a gene. The CDR3 runs to 13 residues. The germline CDR1 and CDR2 sequences are KGHSH and LQKENI. The CDR3 protein is CAGVSGETDTQYF. For the CDR3, the DNA is TGTGCCGGTGTTAGCGGGGAAACAGATACGCAGTATTTT.

This chain uses TRBV6-1 with TRBJ2-2; the D is unclear. This CDR3 spans 14 amino acids. V lost 2 bases and J lost 4, with 8 bases in between. Germline V gives CDR1 MNHNS, CDR2 SASEGT. The CDR3 sequence is CASSETSLTGELFF. The CDR3 nucleotides read TGTGCCAGCAGTGAAACTTCGCTCACCGGGGAGCTGTTTTTT.

The chain uses TRBV28 and TRBJ1-1, with D perhaps TRBD1 (5 bases). V dropped 5 bases and J dropped 7 bases, with 17 bases sitting between them. There are 14 residues in the CDR3. The germline CDR1 and CDR2 sequences are MDHEN and SYDVKM. The CDR3 sequence: CASSPSGSGGEAFF. DNA of the CDR3: TGTGCCAGCAGTCCAAGTGGGTCGGGGGGTGAAGCTTTCTTT.

The V and J genes are TRBV18 and TRBJ2-1; no clear D. This CDR3 has 11 amino acids. The ends were cut back, 5 bases at V and 5 bases at J, with 4 bases in the middle. Germline-derived CDR1 and CDR2 are KGHSH and LQKENI. The CDR3 spells CASSTDNEQFF. The DNA of the CDR3 is TGTGCCAGCTCAACGGACAATGAGCAGTTCTTC.

This clone was detected only once. The chain has TRBV7-9 and TRBJ2-7; the match to TRBD1 covers 7 bases. The V and J ends lost 4 bases and 2 bases, in that order; junction bases with no gene match: 2. This CDR3 comprises 13 residues. The V gene's germline CDR1 is SEHNR and CDR2 FQNEAQ (reference sequence). The CDR3 sequence: CASSYGTAYEQYF. CDR3 DNA sequence: TGTGCCAGCAGCTACGGGACAGCCTACGAGCAGTACTTC. Full variable domain (remainder filled in from reference TRBV7-9 and TRBJ2-7): DTGVSQNPRHKITKRGQNVTFRCDPISEHNRLYWYRQTLGQGPEFLTYFQNEAQLEKSRLLSDRFSAERPKGSFSTLEIQRTEQGDSAMYLCASSYGTAYEQYFGPGTRLTVT.

The chain couples TRBV18 to TRBJ2-7; 8 bases map to TRBD2. V was pared by 4 bases and J by 2 bases, with 10 bases of the junction left unmatched. Germline CDR1 KGHSH, CDR2 LQKENI. The CDR3 runs to 16 residues. CDR3 protein: CASSLRAGVKTYEQYF. The CDR3 DNA reads TGTGCCAGCTCACTCCGAGCGGGAGTAAAAACCTACGAGCAGTACTTC.

The gene calls are TRBV28 and TRBJ2-2; a weak D match, TRBD2 (7 bases). CDR3 length: 14 amino acids. V shed 6 bases and J shed 6 bases, with 14 bases lying between them. The germline V gene encodes CDR1 MDHEN and CDR2 SYDVKM. The CDR3 is CASSQGTTAGELFF. The CDR3 nucleotides are TGTGCCAGCAGCCAGGGGACTACGGCCGGGGAGCTGTTTTTT.

The V gene is TRBV28, the J gene TRBJ2-2; the D is unclear. V dropped 6 bases and J dropped 9 bases, with 5 bases sitting between them. Per germline, CDR1 MDHEN and CDR2 SYDVKM. This CDR3 is built from 10 residues. The chain's CDR3 is CASRKRELFF. The CDR3 DNA reads TGTGCCAGCAGAAAGAGGGAGCTGTTTTTT. Full variable domain (remainder filled in from reference TRBV28 and TRBJ2-2): DVKVTQSSRYLVKRTGEKVFLECVQDMDHENMFWYRQDPGLGLRLIYFSYDVKMKEKGDIPEGYSVSREKKERFSLILESASTNQTSMYLCASRKRELFFGEGSRLTVL.

The chain couples TRBV28 to TRBJ2-2; 7 bases fit TRBD1. Germline V gene sequence: CDR1 MDHEN, CDR2 SYDVKM. The J segment lost 5 bases and the V segment lost 11 bases, leaving 2 bases of the junction unmatched. The CDR3 has 11 amino acids. CDR3 in DNA: TGTGCCTCACAGGGGACCGGGGAGCTGTTTTTT. Protein sequence: CASQGTGELFF.

J is TRBJ1-1 and V is TRBV5-1; D is uncertain. The CDR3 length is 14 residues. V was shortened by 4 bases and J by 0 bases, with 10 bases between the two germline ends. In germline, CDR1 is SGHRS, CDR2 YFSETQ. Written as DNA, the CDR3 is TGCGCCAGCAGCACCATACACATGAACACTGAAGCTTTCTTT. Translating it yields CASSTIHMNTEAFF.

The chain combines TRBV11-1 with TRBJ2-1; TRBD2 agrees at 11 bases. CDR3 length equals 14 residues. CDR1 is SGHAT and CDR2 is FQDESV in the germline V gene (reference sequence). J gave up 7 bases and V 6 bases, and 5 bases lay outside the gene matches. In DNA form, the CDR3 reads TGTGCCAGCAGTCGACTAGCGGGATCGAATGAGCAGTTCTTC. This sequence encodes CASSRLAGSNEQFF.

J is TRBJ1-1 and V is TRBV21-1. TRBV21-1 is recorded as a pseudogene. The CDR3 loop spans 14 amino acids. The CDR3, as DNA: TGTGCCAGCAGTAGGGGGGCAGGGAACACTGAAGCTTTCTTT. It is translated as CASSRGAGNTEAFF.

J is TRBJ2-1 and V is TRBV18, with 8 bases aligning to TRBD2. V lost 1 base and J lost 10; bases outside the gene matches: 6. Germline loops: CDR1 KGHSH, CDR2 LQKENI. CDR3 length: 14 amino acids. This CDR3 reads CASSPLAGMGEQFF. DNA of the CDR3: TGTGCCAGCTCACCACTAGCGGGAATGGGGGAGCAGTTCTTC.